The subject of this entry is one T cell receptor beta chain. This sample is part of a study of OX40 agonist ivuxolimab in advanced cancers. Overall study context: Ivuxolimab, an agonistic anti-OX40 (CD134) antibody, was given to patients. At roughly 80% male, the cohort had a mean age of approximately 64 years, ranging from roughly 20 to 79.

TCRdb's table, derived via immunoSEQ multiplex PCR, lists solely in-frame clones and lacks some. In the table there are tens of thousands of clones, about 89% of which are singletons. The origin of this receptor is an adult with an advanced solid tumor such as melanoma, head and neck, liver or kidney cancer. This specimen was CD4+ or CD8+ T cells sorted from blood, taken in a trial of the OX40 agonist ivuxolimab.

In nucleotides, the CDR3 is TGCGCCAGCAGCACCCGTCCAGGGACAGGACTTGCCAATGAGCAGTTCTTC. This translates into CASSTRPGTGLANEQFF. The chain links TRBV5-1 to TRBJ2-1; TRBD1 agrees at 8 bases. Germline-derived CDR1 and CDR2 are SGHRS and YFSETQ. The V segment lost 4 bases and the J segment 6 bases; nucleotides outside the gene matches: 15. The CDR3 is 17 residues long.